This TCR beta chain was obtained from a study of identical twins. Study results and caveats: Cross-sectional statistical analysis, not tracking of the same donors, underpinned the conclusions.

This clonotype appeared a few times. What it binds is unknown. TCRdb re-called the 5' RACE reads through MiXCR, storing one row per CDR3 protein. The sample includes approximately 630,000 distinct CDR3 sequences, just over 7% of them seen just once. CDR3 length: 16 residues. Trimming stripped 7 bases from V and 6 bases from J, with 24 bases between. Germline loops: CDR1 MNHNS, CDR2 SASEGT. These data were likewise used in another study, on yellow fever vaccine responses in identical twins.

The V call is TRBV6-1, the J call TRBJ1-1; D unclear. The receptor was derived from a woman in her late teens or twenties in good health. The sample was PBMCs. The CDR3 DNA is TGTGCCAGCACCTTGATAGGTCCAAGCCTCTCCGCTGAAGCTTTCTTT. Translated: CASTLIGPSLSAEAFF.